These 13 T cell receptor beta chains originate from one sample sequenced in a study of T-cell memory formation after mild COVID-19. TCRdb ran MiXCR on the 5' RACE reads and lists one entry per CDR3 protein. The sample includes some 150,000 distinct CDR3 sequences, about 25% seen only once; the top ten take around a quarter. The specimen was PBMCs or a T cell subset sorted from them (not recorded which). The receptor source for this set is an adult woman who had mild COVID-19 (a few samples of this study predate the infection). Cell type and time point are not known.

This clonotype was counted between two and nine times. The chain recombines TRBV7-9 with TRBJ2-3; 8 bases agree with TRBD2. Per germline, CDR1 SEHNR and CDR2 FQNEAQ (reference sequence). The CDR3 covers 16 residues. Germline trimming cut 4 bases from V and 0 bases from J; bases unmatched to any gene: 6. Here the CDR3 reads CASSWTSTTSTDTQYF. In DNA, the CDR3 is TGTGCCAGCAGCTGGACTAGCACAACTAGCACAGATACGCAGTATTTT.

The CDR3 sequence: CAISEPWTSGSETQYF. The CDR3 DNA reads TGTGCCATCAGTGAGCCGTGGACTAGCGGGAGTGAGACCCAGTACTTC. The V gene is TRBV10-3, the J gene TRBJ2-5; 13 bases agree with TRBD2. CDR1 ENHRY and CDR2 SYGVKD come from the germline V gene. V gave up 2 bases and J gave up 5 bases; unmatched junction bases: 5. This CDR3 has 16 residues.

This chain connects TRBV15 to TRBJ2-5, with D unresolved. CDR1 and CDR2 (germline): LNHNV, YYDKDF (reference sequence). This CDR3 spans 15 amino acids. V gave up 0 bases and J gave up 5 bases, with 13 bases separating them. DNA for the CDR3: TGTGCCACCAGCAGAGATCGTCGTCTCCGGGAGACCCAGTACTTC. Translated, it gives CATSRDRRLRETQYF.

This clonotype was seen a few times. This chain uses TRBV27 with TRBJ2-1; 9 bases match TRBD1. This CDR3 region has 14 residues. Germline trimming cut 3 bases from V and 8 bases from J; bases unmatched to any gene: 5. The germline gives CDR1 MNHEY, CDR2 SMNVEV (reference sequence). The CDR3: CASSLLTGGYEQFF. The CDR3 DNA reads as TGTGCCAGCAGTTTGCTGACAGGGGGATATGAGCAGTTCTTC.

The V and J genes are TRBV9 and TRBJ2-1; D is perhaps TRBD1 (5 bases). Per the germline V gene, CDR1 is SGDLS and CDR2 is YYNGEE. V lost 4 bases and J 7 bases, leaving 15 bases between the germline ends. The CDR3 runs 14 residues. The CDR3 DNA reads as TGTGCCAGCAGCCCCGGGTTAGGGGATAATGAGCAGTTCTTC. The encoded protein is CASSPGLGDNEQFF.

This clonotype was seen at least ten times. The chain recombines TRBV7-9 with TRBJ2-7, with 8 positions matching TRBD1. CDR3 size: 14 residues. Germline CDR1 reads SEHNR; CDR2 reads FQNEAQ (reference sequence). The trim removed 7 bases at V and 2 bases at J, leaving 7 bases unmatched. The CDR3 loop reads CASMGTGGTYEQYF. The DNA for the CDR3 is TGTGCCAGCATGGGGACAGGCGGTACCTACGAGCAGTACTTC.

The chain uses TRBV15 and TRBJ2-3; D not resolved. Germline loops: CDR1 LNHNV, CDR2 YYDKDF (reference sequence). V shed 3 bases and J shed 5 bases, with 9 bases lying between them. CDR3 size: 13 residues. The CDR3 DNA sequence: TGTGCCACCAGCAGGGATTCACGAGATACGCAGTATTTT. Protein sequence: CATSRDSRDTQYF.

Only a few counts were recorded for this clonotype. The chain joins TRBV24-1 to TRBJ2-7; a weak D match, TRBD1 (5 bases). Germline CDR1 KGHDR, CDR2 SFDVKD. The length of the CDR3 is 13 residues. Trimming pared 6 bases from V and 1 base from J, leaving 9 bases between. The chain's CDR3 is CATSPGWSYEQYF. CDR3 sequence (DNA): TGTGCCACCAGTCCAGGGTGGTCCTACGAGCAGTACTTC.

As concerns this clonotype: At one boundary the junction diverges from the germline segment, which might be a read error. The rearrangement uses TRBV29-1 and TRBJ2-7; D might be TRBD1 (6 bases). Germline loops: CDR1 SQVTM, CDR2 ANQGSEA. The CDR3 is made up of 13 amino acids. CDR3 sequence reads: CSVGAGDSDEQCF. In nucleotides, the CDR3 is TGCAGCGTTGGTGCAGGGGATTCGGACGAGCAGTGCTTC.

This chain connects TRBV28 to TRBJ2-5, with 12 bases matching TRBD2. The CDR3 loop spans 16 amino acids. Germline values: CDR1 MDHEN, CDR2 SYDVKM. The J segment lost 3 bases and the V segment lost 4 bases, leaving 6 bases of the junction unmatched. The CDR3 DNA reads TGTGCCAGCAGTTCCCGACTAGCGGGAGAGGAAGAGACCCAGTACTTC. Translation: CASSSRLAGEEETQYF.

The table lists this clonotype with many counts. CDR3 DNA sequence: TGTGCCAGTAGTTCACACAGGGTGGACTATAATTCACCCCTCCACTTT. Translation gives CASSSHRVDYNSPLHF. This chain joins TRBV19 and TRBJ1-6; D is perhaps TRBD1 (6 bases). Per the germline V gene, CDR1 is LNHDA and CDR2 is SQIVND (reference sequence). V was clipped by 5 bases and J by 3 bases, with 14 bases between them. The CDR3 has 16 residues.

The chain uses TRBV2 and TRBJ2-5; D ambiguous. The CDR3 length is 14 residues. Trimming shortened V by 3 bases and J by 5 bases, and 13 bases separated the two germline ends. The germline V gene has CDR1 SNHLY and CDR2 FYNNEI. CDR3 DNA sequence: TGTGCCAGCAGTGAGGCTAGAGGTACGGAGACCCAGTACTTC. It yields the protein CASSEARGTETQYF.

The chain combines TRBV7-3 with TRBJ2-2; D gene uncertain. The CDR3 totals 16 residues. V was pared by 4 bases and J by 1 base, with 13 bases between. Germline loops: CDR1 SGHTA, CDR2 FQGTGA. CDR3 in amino acids: CASSSPDALNTGELFF. The DNA of the CDR3 is TGTGCCAGCAGCTCCCCAGATGCGCTGAACACCGGGGAGCTGTTTTTT.